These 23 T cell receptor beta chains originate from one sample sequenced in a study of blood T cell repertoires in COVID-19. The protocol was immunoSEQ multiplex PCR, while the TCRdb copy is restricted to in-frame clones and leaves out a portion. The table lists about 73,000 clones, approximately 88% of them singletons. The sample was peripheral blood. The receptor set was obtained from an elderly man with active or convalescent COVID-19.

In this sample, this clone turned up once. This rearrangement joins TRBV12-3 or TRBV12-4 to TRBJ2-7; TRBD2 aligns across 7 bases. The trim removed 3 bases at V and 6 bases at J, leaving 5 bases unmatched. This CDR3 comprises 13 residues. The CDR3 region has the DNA TGTGCCAGCAGTTTTGGACTAGGGGTCGAGCAGTACTTC. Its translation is CASSFGLGVEQYF.

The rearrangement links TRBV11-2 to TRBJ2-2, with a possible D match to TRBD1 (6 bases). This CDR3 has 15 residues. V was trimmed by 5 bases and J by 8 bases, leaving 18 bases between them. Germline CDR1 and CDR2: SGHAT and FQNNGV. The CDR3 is CASSLGTRIGGELFF. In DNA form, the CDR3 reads TGTGCCAGCAGCCTCGGGACACGGATAGGAGGGGAGCTGTTTTTT.

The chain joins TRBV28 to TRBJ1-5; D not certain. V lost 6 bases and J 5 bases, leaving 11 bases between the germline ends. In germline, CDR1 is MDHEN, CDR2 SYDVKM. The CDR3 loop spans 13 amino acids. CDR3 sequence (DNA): TGTGCCAGCAGCTCTTACCGAGATCAGCCCCAGCATTTT. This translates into CASSSYRDQPQHF.

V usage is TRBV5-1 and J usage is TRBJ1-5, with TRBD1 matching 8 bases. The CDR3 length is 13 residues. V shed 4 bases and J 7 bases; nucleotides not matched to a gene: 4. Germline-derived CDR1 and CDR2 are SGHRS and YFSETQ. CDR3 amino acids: CASSIQGGQPQHF. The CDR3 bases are TGCGCCAGCAGCATACAGGGGGGACAGCCCCAGCATTTT. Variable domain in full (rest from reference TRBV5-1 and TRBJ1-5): KAGVTQTPRYLIKTRGQQVTLSCSPISGHRSVSWYQQTPGQGLQFLFEYFSETQRNKGNFPGRFSGRQFSNSRSEMNVSTLELGDSALYLCASSIQGGQPQHFGDGTRLSIL.

DNA for the CDR3: TGTGCCAGCACAAGACAGGGGCGAAGGAACACTGAAGCTTTCTTT. Amino acid sequence: CASTRQGRRNTEAFF. This chain uses TRBV27 with TRBJ1-1; the match to TRBD1 covers 8 bases. This CDR3 has 15 amino acids. In germline, CDR1 is MNHEY, CDR2 SMNVEV (reference sequence). V was pared by 7 bases and J by 1 base, with 8 bases of the junction left unmatched.

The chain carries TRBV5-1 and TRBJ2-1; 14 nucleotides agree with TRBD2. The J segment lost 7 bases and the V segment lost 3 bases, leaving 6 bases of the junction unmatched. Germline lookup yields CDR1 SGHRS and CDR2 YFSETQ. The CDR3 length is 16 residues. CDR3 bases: TGCGCCAGCAGCTGGGGGACTAGCGGGGGAAGGAATGAGCAGTTCTTC. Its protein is CASSWGTSGGRNEQFF.

CDR3 residues: CASRWTGSSYEQYF. As DNA, the CDR3 is TGTGCCAGCAGGTGGACAGGAAGCTCCTACGAGCAGTACTTC. The chain uses TRBV6-5 and TRBJ2-7; TRBD1 matches 7 bases. The CDR3 contains 14 residues. Germline V gene sequence: CDR1 MNHEY, CDR2 SVGAGI. The J segment lost 0 bases and the V segment lost 6 bases, leaving 5 bases of the junction unmatched.

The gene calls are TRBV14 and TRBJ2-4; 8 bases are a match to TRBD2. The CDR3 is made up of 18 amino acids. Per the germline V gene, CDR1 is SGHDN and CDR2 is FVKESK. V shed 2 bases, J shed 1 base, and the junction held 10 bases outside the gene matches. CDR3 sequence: CASSQSGSGWLAKNIQYF. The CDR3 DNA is TGTGCCAGCAGCCAAAGCGGGAGTGGGTGGTTGGCCAAAAACATTCAGTACTTC.

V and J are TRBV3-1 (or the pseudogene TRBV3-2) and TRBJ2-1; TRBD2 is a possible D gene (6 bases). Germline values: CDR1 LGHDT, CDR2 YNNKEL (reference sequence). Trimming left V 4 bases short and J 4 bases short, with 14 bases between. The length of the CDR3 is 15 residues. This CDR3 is CASSLMLAAYNEQFF. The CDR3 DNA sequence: TGTGCCAGCAGCCTTATGTTAGCGGCTTACAATGAGCAGTTCTTC.

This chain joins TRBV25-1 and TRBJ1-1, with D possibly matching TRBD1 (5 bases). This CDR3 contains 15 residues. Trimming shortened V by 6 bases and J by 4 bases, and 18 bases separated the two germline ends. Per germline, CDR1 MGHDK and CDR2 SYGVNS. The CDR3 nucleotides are TGTGCCAGCAGGCTTACCCAGGGATCGGGCACTGAAGCTTTCTTT. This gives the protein CASRLTQGSGTEAFF.

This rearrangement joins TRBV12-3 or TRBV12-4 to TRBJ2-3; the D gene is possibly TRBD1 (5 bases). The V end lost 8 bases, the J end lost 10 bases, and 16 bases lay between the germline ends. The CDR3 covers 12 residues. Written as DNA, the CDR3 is TGTGCCAGCTCCCTTACCCAGGGTGCGCAGTATTTT. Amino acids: CASSLTQGAQYF.

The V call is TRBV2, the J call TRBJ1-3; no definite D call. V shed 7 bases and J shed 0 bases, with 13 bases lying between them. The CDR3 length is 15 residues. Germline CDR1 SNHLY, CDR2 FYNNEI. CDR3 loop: CASTLSRSSGNTIYF. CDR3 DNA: TGTGCCAGCACTTTGTCTAGGAGCTCTGGAAACACCATATATTTT. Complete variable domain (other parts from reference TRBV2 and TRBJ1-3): EPEVTQTPSHQVTQMGQEVILRCVPISNHLYFYWYRQILGQKVEFLVSFYNNEISEKSEIFDDQFSVERPDGSNFTLKIRSTKLEDSAMYFCASTLSRSSGNTIYFGEGSWLTVV.

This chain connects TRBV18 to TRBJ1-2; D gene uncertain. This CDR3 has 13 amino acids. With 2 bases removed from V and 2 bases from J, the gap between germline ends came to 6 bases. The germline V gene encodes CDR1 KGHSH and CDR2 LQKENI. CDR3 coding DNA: TGTGCCAGCTCACCATCCTCCAACTATGGCTACACCTTC. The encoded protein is CASSPSSNYGYTF. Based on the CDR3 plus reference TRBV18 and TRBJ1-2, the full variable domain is NAGVMQNPRHLVRRRGQEARLRCSPMKGHSHVYWYRQLPEEGLKFMVYLQKENIIDESGMPKERFSAEFPKEGPSILRIQQVVRGDSAAYFCASSPSSNYGYTFGSGTRLTVV.

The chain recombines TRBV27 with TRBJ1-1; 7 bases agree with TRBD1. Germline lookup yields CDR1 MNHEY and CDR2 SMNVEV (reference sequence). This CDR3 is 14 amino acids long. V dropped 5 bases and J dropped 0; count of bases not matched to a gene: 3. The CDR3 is CASSRGTVNTEAFF. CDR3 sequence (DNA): TGTGCCAGCAGTAGGGGGACAGTGAACACTGAAGCTTTCTTT.

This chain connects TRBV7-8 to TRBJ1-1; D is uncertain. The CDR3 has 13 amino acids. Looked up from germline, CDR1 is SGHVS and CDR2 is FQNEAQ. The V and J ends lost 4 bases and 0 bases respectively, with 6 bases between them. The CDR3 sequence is CASSSRVNTEAFF. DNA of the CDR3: TGTGCCAGCAGCTCACGAGTGAACACTGAAGCTTTCTTT. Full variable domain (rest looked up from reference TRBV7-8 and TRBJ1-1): GAGVSQSPRYKVAKRGQDVALRCDPISGHVSLFWYQQALGQGPEFLTYFQNEAQLDKSGLPSDRFFAERPEGSVSTLKIQRTQQEDSAVYLCASSSRVNTEAFFGQGTRLTVV.

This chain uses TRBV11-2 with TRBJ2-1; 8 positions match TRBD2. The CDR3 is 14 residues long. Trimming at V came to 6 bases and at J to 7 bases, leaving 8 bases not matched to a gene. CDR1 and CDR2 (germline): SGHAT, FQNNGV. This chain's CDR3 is CASSYLGGRNEQFF. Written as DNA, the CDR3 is TGTGCCAGCAGTTACTTGGGCGGGAGGAATGAGCAGTTCTTC.

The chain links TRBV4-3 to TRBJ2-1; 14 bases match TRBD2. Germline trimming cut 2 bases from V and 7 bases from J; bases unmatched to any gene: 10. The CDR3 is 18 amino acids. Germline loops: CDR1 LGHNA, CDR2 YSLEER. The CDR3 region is CASSQFSGTSGSSNEQFF. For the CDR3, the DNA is TGCGCCAGCAGCCAATTCTCCGGGACTAGCGGGAGCTCGAATGAGCAGTTCTTC.

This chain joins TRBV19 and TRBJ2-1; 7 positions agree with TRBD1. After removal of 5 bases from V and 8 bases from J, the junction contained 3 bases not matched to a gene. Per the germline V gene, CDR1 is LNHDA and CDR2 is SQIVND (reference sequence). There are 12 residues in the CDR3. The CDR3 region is CASSRDSDEQFF. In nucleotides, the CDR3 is TGTGCCAGTAGTCGGGACAGCGATGAGCAGTTCTTC.

CDR3 DNA: TGTGCTAGTGGTTTCACCGTACAGGGCCACTACACCTTC. Translation: CASGFTVQGHYTF. The chain uses TRBV12-5 and TRBJ1-2, with D maybe TRBD1 (6 bases). Germline V gives CDR1 LGHNT, CDR2 FRNRAP. V dropped 3 bases and J dropped 10 bases, with 15 bases sitting between them. The CDR3 covers 13 residues.

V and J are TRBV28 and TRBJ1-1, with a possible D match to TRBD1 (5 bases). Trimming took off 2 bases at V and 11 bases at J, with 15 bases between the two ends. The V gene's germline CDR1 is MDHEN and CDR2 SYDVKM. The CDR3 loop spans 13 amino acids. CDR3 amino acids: CASSLPRSGSAFF. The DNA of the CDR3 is TGTGCCAGCAGTTTACCGAGATCAGGGTCGGCTTTCTTT.

CDR3 sequence: CASSSRTGSNTEAFF. The DNA for the CDR3 is TGCGCCAGCAGCTCGAGGACAGGGTCGAACACTGAAGCTTTCTTT. The gene calls are TRBV5-1 and TRBJ1-1; TRBD1 agrees at 8 bases. V trimming: 3 bases; J trimming: 1 base; junction bases outside the gene matches: 5. This CDR3 region has 15 residues. CDR1 is SGHRS and CDR2 is YFSETQ in the germline V gene.

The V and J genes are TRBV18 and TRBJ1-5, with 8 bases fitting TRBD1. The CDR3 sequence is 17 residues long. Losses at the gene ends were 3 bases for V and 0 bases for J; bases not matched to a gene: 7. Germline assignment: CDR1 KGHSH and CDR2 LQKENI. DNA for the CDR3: TGTGCCAGCTCACCCCAAGGGACAGGAATTAGCAATCAGCCCCAGCATTTT. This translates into CASSPQGTGISNQPQHF.

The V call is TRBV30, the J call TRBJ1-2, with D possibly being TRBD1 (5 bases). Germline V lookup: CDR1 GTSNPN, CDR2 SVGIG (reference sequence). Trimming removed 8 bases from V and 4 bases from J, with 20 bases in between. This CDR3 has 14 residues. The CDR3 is CAGGVPRHSYGYTF. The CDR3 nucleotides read TGTGCCGGGGGAGTCCCCCGACATTCCTATGGCTACACCTTC. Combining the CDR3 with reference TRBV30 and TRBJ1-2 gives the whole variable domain SQTIHQWPATLVQPVGSPLSLECTVEGTSNPNLYWYRQAAGRGLQLLFYSVGIGQISSEVPQNLSASRPQDRQFILSSKKLLLSDSGFYLCAGGVPRHSYGYTFGSGTRLTVV.